A single sample gave rise to the 28 T cell receptor beta chains below, sequenced in a study of regulatory T cells in long-lasting Graves disease. Described time point: persistent/refractory GD, antithyroid drugs over 5 years with positive TRAb. Making the TCR library involved RNA that had been extracted from PBMCs. Investigators prepared the TCR beta libraries by applying iRepertoire HTBI primers and Arm-PCR of CDR3 regions. Each CDR3 protein gets one entry after TCRdb re-called the multiplex PCR reads with MiXCR. The sample has approximately 440,000 distinct CDR3 sequences, about a quarter seen once. The sample was peripheral blood mononuclear cells (PBMCs), taken when the disease was refractory, from a patient treated with antithyroid drugs. The receptor source for this set is a female donor with Graves disease.

This clonotype was seen more than once but under ten times. J is TRBJ1-2 and V is TRBV6-2 or TRBV6-3; D is uncertain. This CDR3 has 13 residues. V lost 0 bases, J lost 7 bases, and 9 bases lay in between. Germline CDR1 reads MNHEY; CDR2 reads SVGEGT. CDR3: CASSYSKRSGYTF. CDR3 in DNA: TGTGCCAGCAGTTACTCGAAAAGGTCTGGCTACACCTTC.

This chain links TRBV11-2 with TRBJ1-4; 10 bases align to TRBD1. The J segment lost 8 bases and the V segment lost 2 bases, leaving 2 bases of the junction unmatched. The germline CDR1 and CDR2 sequences are SGHAT and FQNNGV. The CDR3 contains 14 residues. CDR3 DNA: TGTGCCAGCAGCTTATCGGGACAGGGGGAAAAACTGTTTTTT. The encoded protein is CASSLSGQGEKLFF. Using reference TRBV11-2 and TRBJ1-4 for the parts outside the CDR3, the full variable domain is EAGVAQSPRYKIIEKRQSVAFWCNPISGHATLYWYQQILGQGPKLLIQFQNNGVVDDSQLPKDRFSAERLKGVDSTLKIQPAKLEDSAVYLCASSLSGQGEKLFFGSGTQLSVL.

Comments on this clonotype: A single base separates this from a much larger clone, so it may be a read error. The V gene is TRBV11-2, the J gene TRBJ2-5; a possible D gene is TRBD2 (5 bases). Germline V lookup: CDR1 SGHAT, CDR2 FQNNGV. The CDR3 loop spans 14 amino acids. V lost 7 bases and J 4 bases, leaving 16 bases between the germline ends. CDR3 in amino acids: CASTNRAEGETQYF. In DNA form, the CDR3 reads TGTGCCAGCACCAATAGAGCGGAAGGAGAGACCCAGTACTTC.

This clonotype was observed a few times. The chain couples TRBV12-3 or TRBV12-4 to TRBJ1-1; tentatively, D is TRBD1 (6 bases). Trimming stripped 7 bases from V and 13 bases from J, with 22 bases between. The CDR3 has 13 amino acids. CDR3 sequence reads: CASNLLGGQLVFF. CDR3 sequence (DNA): TGTGCCAGCAACCTTTTAGGGGGGCAGCTGGTTTTCTTT.

A few counts support this clonotype. The chain has TRBV29-1 and TRBJ1-2; TRBD1 matches at 7 bases. The V gene end was trimmed by 7 bases and the J gene end by 4 bases; junction bases not matched to a gene: 6. CDR1 and CDR2 (germline): SQVTM, ANQGSEA. The CDR3 has 12 amino acids. The CDR3 reads CSGETGSYGYTF. In DNA form, the CDR3 reads TGCAGCGGAGAGACAGGGTCCTATGGCTACACCTTC.

There are a few counts of this clonotype. This chain joins TRBV16 and TRBJ2-7; possibly TRBD1 or TRBD2 for D (5 bases each). This CDR3 contains 15 residues. CDR1 is KGHSY and CDR2 is FQNENV in the germline V gene. Trimming left V 4 bases short and J 1 base short, with 14 bases between. The CDR3 region has the DNA TGTGCCAGCAGCCCCGGAGATTGGGGGTCCTACGAGCAGTACTTC. Encoded protein: CASSPGDWGSYEQYF.

This clonotype was recorded many times. The rearrangement uses TRBV18 and TRBJ2-7, with a tentative D call TRBD2 (5 bases). V lost 0 bases and J 3 bases, leaving 6 bases between the germline ends. This CDR3 region has 13 residues. The germline V gene encodes CDR1 KGHSH and CDR2 LQKENI. This CDR3 reads CASSPPDYYEQYF. CDR3 nucleotide sequence: TGTGCCAGCTCACCACCAGACTACTACGAGCAGTACTTC.

There are a few counts of this clonotype. The chain joins TRBV7-9 to TRBJ1-2; TRBD1 agrees at 9 bases. CDR3 length: 15 residues. Germline V gene sequence: CDR1 SEHNR, CDR2 FQNEAQ (reference sequence). Trimming took 4 bases from V and 4 from J; bases not matched to a gene: 7. The CDR3: CASSSTGGFIYGYTF. The CDR3 coding sequence is TGTGCCAGCAGCTCGACAGGGGGGTTCATCTATGGCTACACCTTC. Supplemented by reference TRBV7-9 and TRBJ1-2, the full variable domain reads DTGVSQNPRHKITKRGQNVTFRCDPISEHNRLYWYRQTLGQGPEFLTYFQNEAQLEKSRLLSDRFSAERPKGSFSTLEIQRTEQGDSAMYLCASSSTGGFIYGYTFGSGTRLTVV.

V and J are TRBV7-2 and TRBJ1-5; D perhaps matches TRBD1 (5 bases). Deletions cut 5 bases from V and 9 bases from J, with 20 bases between. This CDR3 is built from 15 residues. Germline V gene data show CDR1 as SGHTA and CDR2 as FQGNSA. CDR3 nucleotides: TGTGCCAGCAGCCCGGAGCGTACAGGCCCTTGGCCCCAGCATTTT. This sequence encodes CASSPERTGPWPQHF.

This clonotype was found many times. The DNA of the CDR3 is TGTGCCAGTAGTGCGACGAGCGGGAGAGGCACCTACGAGCAGTACTTC. This gives the protein CASSATSGRGTYEQYF. This chain connects TRBV19 to TRBJ2-7; 8 bases align to TRBD2. In germline, CDR1 is LNHDA, CDR2 SQIVND (reference sequence). This CDR3 contains 16 residues. Germline trimming cut 5 bases from V and 2 bases from J; bases unmatched to any gene: 11.

This chain uses TRBV30 with TRBJ2-7; 9 nucleotides line up with TRBD1. J was trimmed by 6 bases and V by 4 bases; bases with no gene match: 4. This CDR3 has 12 residues. CDR1 and CDR2 from the germline V gene are GTSNPN and SVGIG (reference sequence). This chain's CDR3 is CAWKGQGTEQYF. CDR3 nucleotides: TGTGCCTGGAAGGGACAGGGTACCGAGCAGTACTTC.

This clonotype was observed a handful of times. The J gene is TRBJ2-5, the V gene TRBV20-1; weak D call: TRBD2 (6 bases). This CDR3 is built from 14 residues. CDR1 and CDR2 (germline): DFQATT, SNEGSKA (reference sequence). The V end was cut by 1 base, the J end by 1 base, with 10 bases between. This CDR3 is CSARGGTFQETQYF. The CDR3 DNA follows: TGCAGTGCTAGAGGGGGGACTTTCCAAGAGACCCAGTACTTC.

This clonotype has only a few counts. This sequence joins TRBV5-1 and TRBJ1-1; 7 bases are shared with TRBD1. CDR1 is SGHRS and CDR2 is YFSETQ in the germline V gene. Germline trimming cut 5 bases from V and 3 bases from J; bases unmatched to any gene: 4. This CDR3 has 13 residues. The DNA for the CDR3 is TGCGCCAGCAGTAAACAGGGGTACACTGAAGCTTTCTTT. Protein product: CASSKQGYTEAFF.

The chain uses TRBV7-2 and TRBJ2-2; D gene unclear. CDR3 length: 15 amino acids. Between the trimmed V and J ends, which lost 5 bases and 0 bases, there was a span of 10 bases. Germline values: CDR1 SGHTA, CDR2 FQGNSA. The CDR3 nucleotides are TGTGCCAGCAGCCGTATTAAATCGAACACCGGGGAGCTGTTTTTT. Translated, it gives CASSRIKSNTGELFF.

This clonotype was recorded many times. The chain links TRBV28 to TRBJ2-7; 14 positions agree with TRBD2. The CDR3 spans 19 residues. The germline V gene has CDR1 MDHEN and CDR2 SYDVKM. The V gene end was trimmed by 6 bases and the J gene end by 3 bases; junction bases not matched to a gene: 16. The CDR3 protein is CASSINPGLAGVWNYEQYF. DNA for the CDR3: TGTGCCAGCAGCATTAACCCGGGACTAGCGGGAGTATGGAACTACGAGCAGTACTTC.

This clonotype occurred once. A much larger clone lies a single base off, so this may be a read error. V gene TRBV12-3 or TRBV12-4 combines with J gene TRBJ2-7; TRBD2 matches at 7 bases. J lost 7 bases, V lost 3 bases, and 6 bases had no gene match. The CDR3 is 13 amino acids. The CDR3: CASSLPAGREQYF. The CDR3 nucleotides read TGTGCCAGCAGTTTGCCAGCGGGGCGGGAGCAGTACTTC.

This chain joins TRBV27 and TRBJ2-2; 9 bases are a match to TRBD1. Germline values: CDR1 MNHEY, CDR2 SMNVEV (reference sequence). The CDR3 loop spans 14 amino acids. Unmatched junction bases numbered 4, after V lost 6 bases and J lost 5 bases. The CDR3 sequence: CASSTGGGTGELFF. CDR3 sequence (DNA): TGTGCCAGCAGCACAGGGGGCGGAACCGGGGAGCTGTTTTTT.

The chain is built from TRBV11-2 and TRBJ2-2; TRBD2 aligns across 12 bases. The V gene end was trimmed by 4 bases and the J gene end by 4 bases; junction bases not matched to a gene: 4. Per the germline V gene, CDR1 is SGHAT and CDR2 is FQNNGV. CDR3 length: 16 amino acids. The CDR3 DNA sequence: TGTGCCAGCAGCTCCGGACTAGCGGGACCCACCGGGGAGCTGTTTTTT. Translated, it gives CASSSGLAGPTGELFF.

This clonotype was seen ten or more times. The chain employs TRBV27 and TRBJ1-1; D is perhaps TRBD1 (5 bases). The CDR3 is made up of 16 amino acids. V dropped 5 bases and J dropped 0 bases, with 16 bases sitting between them. CDR1 MNHEY and CDR2 SMNVEV come from the germline V gene (reference sequence). For the CDR3, the DNA is TGTGCCAGCAGTCCAGCGGGGGGGATATTGAACACTGAAGCTTTCTTT. Translating it yields CASSPAGGILNTEAFF.

This clonotype was observed at least ten times. The chain employs TRBV15 and TRBJ1-2; TRBD1 might be the D (5 bases). Trimming took off 0 bases at V and 3 bases at J, with 8 bases between the two ends. The CDR3 sequence is 14 residues long. Germline V gives CDR1 LNHNV, CDR2 YYDKDF (reference sequence). The CDR3 reads CATSRDLQDYGYTF. The CDR3 nucleotides read TGTGCCACCAGCAGAGATCTACAGGACTATGGCTACACCTTC.

The J gene is TRBJ1-6, the V gene TRBV20-1; unclear D gene. In germline, CDR1 is DFQATT, CDR2 SNEGSKA (reference sequence). The CDR3 is 14 amino acids. V gave up 2 bases and J gave up 0 bases, with 5 bases separating them. CDR3 region: CSARPSSYNSPLHF. The CDR3 coding sequence is TGCAGTGCTAGACCTAGCTCCTATAATTCACCCCTCCACTTT.

This clonotype was counted many times. This chain links TRBV28 with TRBJ2-7; perhaps TRBD2 as D (5 bases). Germline V gene data show CDR1 as MDHEN and CDR2 as SYDVKM. The CDR3 runs to 16 residues. The V gene lost 4 bases and the J gene lost 0 bases, with 16 bases spanning the gap. In DNA form, the CDR3 reads TGTGCCAGCAGTTGGAGGTGGGCCGAACACTCCTACGAGCAGTACTTC. Translation: CASSWRWAEHSYEQYF.

Comments on this clonotype: A much larger clone differs by one base, so this may be a read error. The chain uses TRBV6-2 or TRBV6-3 and TRBJ2-5; 9 bases align to TRBD2. Germline CDR1 is MNHEY and CDR2 is SVGEGT. The length of the CDR3 is 19 residues. The CDR3, as DNA: TGTGCCAGCAGTTACGTCGCTAGCGGGACCAGTACTATTCAAGAGGCCCAGTACTTC. Its protein is CASSYVASGTSTIQEAQYF.

This clonotype has ten or more counts. The chain combines TRBV19 with TRBJ1-1; the match to TRBD1 covers 7 bases. The CDR3 totals 15 residues. Germline CDR1 and CDR2: LNHDA and SQIVND (reference sequence). With 2 bases clipped from V and 1 base from J, the junction kept 4 bases outside the gene matches. The CDR3 region is CASSIPTGSNTEAFF. The CDR3 coding sequence is TGTGCCAGTAGTATACCGACAGGGTCGAACACTGAAGCTTTCTTT.

This clonotype was detected many times. The junction differs from germline at one of its ends, possibly a read error. The rearrangement links TRBV5-1 to TRBJ2-2, with a tentative D call TRBD1 (5 bases). The CDR3 has 16 amino acids. Germline V CDR1 and CDR2: SGHRS, YFSETQ. Here the CDR3 reads CASSLGTGTNTGELFF. DNA for the CDR3: TGTGCCAGCAGTTTAGGTACAGGTACTAACACCGGGGAGCTGTTTTTT.

The rearrangement links TRBV18 to TRBJ2-4, with D perhaps TRBD2 (5 bases). CDR3 length equals 14 residues. Looked up from germline, CDR1 is KGHSH and CDR2 is LQKENI. V gave up 3 bases and J gave up 8 bases, with 14 bases separating them. DNA for the CDR3: TGTGCCAGCTCACCTCGGACGGGAATCTACATTCAGTACTTC. Translating gives CASSPRTGIYIQYF.

The chain has TRBV6-1 and TRBJ2-2, with a tentative D call TRBD2 (5 bases). V lost 8 bases and J 4 bases, leaving 17 bases between the germline ends. The CDR3 contains 15 residues. The germline V gene has CDR1 MNHNS and CDR2 SASEGT. CDR3 in amino acids: CASGGSVPRTGELFF. Here the CDR3 DNA reads TGTGCCAGCGGCGGGTCAGTTCCCCGCACCGGGGAGCTGTTTTTT.

The genes are TRBV19 and TRBJ2-2; 10 bases line up with TRBD2. The CDR3 is made up of 17 amino acids. Germline V lookup: CDR1 LNHDA, CDR2 SQIVND (reference sequence). The ends lost 0 bases at V and 3 bases at J; junction bases unmatched: 4. The CDR3, as DNA: TGTGCCAGTAGTATAGATCGGGGACTAGCGTACACCGGGGAGCTGTTTTTT. It codes for CASSIDRGLAYTGELFF.